This TCR beta chain was recovered during a study of blood T cell repertoires in COVID-19. Study as a whole: The origin of the acute and convalescent COVID-19 samples was the United States, Italy and Spain. Sources were T cells, B-cell-depleted T cells, or PBMCs; the material itself was cDNA or gDNA.

Authors' processing steps: Amplification from reference gene primers served as the basis for estimated nucleated cell counts. Clones were read by immunoSEQ multiplex PCR, and TCRdb kept only the in-frame ones, dropping some. That table is the source of V, J and clone size, and D and trimming were worked out from the DNA. The sample shows approximately 190,000 clones, roughly four fifths of them seen only once. This receptor was taken from a woman aged 40 to 49 with acute or convalescent COVID-19. The sample was peripheral blood.

This chain's CDR3 is CASSFEATKLFF. The CDR3 nucleotides are TGTGCCAGCAGCTTTGAGGCGACTAAACTGTTTTTT. The rearrangement uses TRBV7-9 and TRBJ1-4; D unclear. This CDR3 contains 12 residues. V was pared by 3 bases and J by 11 bases, with 10 bases between. Germline V gives CDR1 SEHNR, CDR2 FQNEAQ (reference sequence).